This T cell receptor beta chain was recorded in a study of blood T cell repertoires in COVID-19. Study details: Acute and convalescent COVID-19 specimens originated in the United States, Italy and Spain.

Generated by immunoSEQ multiplex PCR, the TCRdb table keeps only in-frame clones and is missing some. The sample holds about 200,000 clones, 88% seen once. The CDR3 runs to 15 residues. The ends lost 6 bases at V and 4 bases at J; junction bases unmatched: 6. CDR1 and CDR2 from the germline V gene are MNHEY and SMNVEV (reference sequence). Sequenced: peripheral blood. The V and J genes are TRBV27 and TRBJ2-1; 10 bases are shared with TRBD1. This clonotype originated in a man aged 35-49 years with active or convalescent COVID-19. CDR3: CASSSRDRGYNEQFF. The CDR3 DNA reads TGTGCCAGCAGCAGCCGGGACAGGGGATACAATGAGCAGTTCTTC.